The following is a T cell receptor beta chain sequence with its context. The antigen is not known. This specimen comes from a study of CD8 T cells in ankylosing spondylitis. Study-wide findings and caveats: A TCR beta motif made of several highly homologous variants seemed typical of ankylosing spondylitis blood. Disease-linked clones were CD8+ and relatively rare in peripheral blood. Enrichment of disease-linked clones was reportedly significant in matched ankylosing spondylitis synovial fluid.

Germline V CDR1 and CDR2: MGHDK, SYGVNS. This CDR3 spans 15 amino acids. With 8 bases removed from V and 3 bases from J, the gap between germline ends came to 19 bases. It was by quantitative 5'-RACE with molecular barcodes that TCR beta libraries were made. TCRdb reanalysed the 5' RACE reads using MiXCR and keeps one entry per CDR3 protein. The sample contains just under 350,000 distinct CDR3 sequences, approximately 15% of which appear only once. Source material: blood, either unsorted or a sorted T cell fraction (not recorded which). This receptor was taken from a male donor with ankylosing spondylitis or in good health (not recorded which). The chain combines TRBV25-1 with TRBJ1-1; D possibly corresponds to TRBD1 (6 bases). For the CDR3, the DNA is TGTGCCAGCGTTGAGAGGTGGGGGCGGGACACTGAAGCTTTCTTT. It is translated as CASVERWGRDTEAFF. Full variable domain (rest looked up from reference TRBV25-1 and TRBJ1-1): EADIYQTPRYLVIGTGKKITLECSQTMGHDKMYWYQQDPGMELHLIHYSYGVNSTEKGDLSSESTVSRIRTEHFPLTLESARPSHTSQYLCASVERWGRDTEAFFGQGTRLTVV.